This entry describes one T cell receptor beta chain. The antigen remains unidentified. The sample is drawn from a study of T-cell reconstitution after alpha-beta-depleted transplantation in children. Study observations and caveats: At the one-year point after transplant, T-cell counts and TCRbeta diversity were found to come mostly from T cells that had been newly produced. Alpha-beta T cells about two months after transplant reportedly derived from several hundred expanded graft clones.

The CDR3 spans 14 residues. V was clipped by 2 bases and J by 8 bases, with 13 bases between them. Researchers prepared the TCRbeta library using unique molecular identifiers, the study reports. TCRdb re-called the PCR reads through MiXCR, storing one row per CDR3 protein. The table lists fewer than 750,000 distinct CDR3 sequences, around 27% of them singletons, with under 45% in the top ten. The TCR sequence derives from a boy in the first two years of life with Wiskott-Aldrich syndrome, due to receive a stem cell transplant. The V and J genes are TRBV12-3 or TRBV12-4 and TRBJ2-1, with TRBD2 as a possible D gene (6 bases). The sample was PBMCs, taken before TCRalphabeta/CD19-depleted stem cell transplant. The CDR3 coding sequence is TGTGCCAGCAGTTTAACGGGAGTTTACCATGAGCAGTTCTTC. Translation gives CASSLTGVYHEQFF.